Listed below are T cell receptor beta chains from one sample, sequenced in a study of vaccination effects on CD4 cells after COVID-19. Their antigens are not known. Clones were sequenced by immunoSEQ multiplex PCR, and TCRdb holds only the in-frame ones, with some missing. The top ten clones hold approximately 15% of a sample with roughly 23,000 clones, roughly three quarters of them seen once. Specimen: CD4+ T cells from PBMCs cultured with SARS-CoV-2 spike peptides, collected before COVID-19 vaccination. These receptors were collected from a human donor who had a prior SARS-CoV-2 infection. The CDR3 runs from the conserved cysteine through the conserved F or W. The order of the fields is V gene, J gene, CDR3 protein.

v_call: TRBV6-2/TRBV6-3
j_call: TRBJ2-1
cdr3_aa: CASSYSPSYNEQFF

v_call: TRBV5-6
j_call: TRBJ2-4
cdr3_aa: CASSLPGEENIQYF

v_call: TRBV5-1
j_call: TRBJ2-5
cdr3_aa: CASSLRLAGVETQYF

v_call: TRBV5-4
j_call: TRBJ1-1
cdr3_aa: CASRSASKLNTEAFF

v_call: TRBV14
j_call: TRBJ2-1
cdr3_aa: CASSQQRYRKSSYNEQFF

v_call: TRBV19
j_call: TRBJ2-1
cdr3_aa: CASRRGPYNEQFF

v_call: TRBV15
j_call: TRBJ2-2
cdr3_aa: CATSRPNTGELFF

v_call: TRBV6-2/TRBV6-3
j_call: TRBJ1-5
cdr3_aa: CASSPHGQEKEPQHF

v_call: TRBV6-5
j_call: TRBJ1-2
cdr3_aa: CASSYSQGGYTF

v_call: TRBV19
j_call: TRBJ2-3
cdr3_aa: CVSSVRGLSTDTQYF

v_call: TRBV7-9
j_call: TRBJ2-1
cdr3_aa: CASSLQLRTVSYNEQFF

v_call: TRBV28
j_call: TRBJ2-7
cdr3_aa: CASSLAASQGEQYF